This is a list of T cell receptor beta chains from one sample in a study of cytomegalovirus exposure and HLA in healthy donors. Repertoires were generated with immunoSEQ multiplex PCR, while TCRdb's copy carries only in-frame clones and drops some. The sample lists 54,000 or so clones, approximately 63% occurring once. The material sequenced was PBMCs. The source of these receptors is a woman aged 55-69 years in good health and CMV-seropositive. The CDR3 runs from the conserved cysteine through the conserved F or W. The D gene is left open where the match is weak. The size entry is marked missing in some rows and otherwise reads once, few, many or a size class.

.	TRBV5-1	TRBD2	TRBJ2-5	CASSTGTSSQETQYF	TGCGCCAGCAGCACAGGGACTAGCAGTCAGGAGACCCAGTACTTC
few	TRBV2	TRBD1	TRBJ1-1	CASRATMDRGHTEAFF	TGTGCCAGCAGAGCCACAATGGACAGGGGGCACACTGAAGCTTTCTTT
.	TRBV9	.	TRBJ1-1	CASSVGEVSTEAFF	TGTGCCAGCAGCGTAGGAGAGGTTAGCACTGAAGCTTTCTTT
.	TRBV11-2	.	TRBJ2-6	CASSLRVAARGTGANVLTF	TGTGCCAGCAGCTTAAGAGTCGCGGCACGGGGGACTGGGGCCAACGTCCTGACTTTC
.	TRBV2	.	TRBJ1-2	CASSVLRVLSF	TGTGCCAGCAGTGTTCTCAGGGTGCTCTCTTTC
few	TRBV6-6	TRBD2	TRBJ2-1	CASSIAGSSYNEQFF	TGTGCCAGCAGCATAGCGGGGAGCTCCTACAATGAGCAGTTCTTC
.	TRBV18	.	TRBJ2-7	CASSPVYRESEQYF	TGTGCCAGCTCACCCGTTTACAGGGAAAGCGAGCAGTACTTC
.	TRBV12-5	.	TRBJ1-1	CASGPNRDTEAFF	TGTGCTAGTGGCCCCAACAGGGACACTGAAGCTTTCTTT
few	TRBV5-1	.	TRBJ1-1	CASSGGTGMNTEAFF	TGCGCCAGCAGCGGGGGGACGGGTATGAACACTGAAGCTTTCTTT
.	TRBV29-1	.	TRBJ1-3	CSVHDRPSGNTIYF	TGCAGCGTTCACGACAGGCCCTCTGGAAACACCATATATTTT
.	TRBV19	TRBD1	TRBJ2-7	CASSGQLSYEQYF	TGTGCCAGCTCGGGACAGTTATCCTACGAGCAGTACTTC
few	TRBV7-2	TRBD2	TRBJ2-1	CASSNGLAGGVNEQFF	TGTGCCAGCAGCAACGGACTAGCGGGGGGAGTAAATGAGCAGTTCTTC
few	TRBV2	.	TRBJ2-1	CASSETPYNEQFF	TGTGCCAGCAGTGAAACACCCTACAATGAGCAGTTCTTC
.	TRBV4-1	TRBD1	TRBJ1-2	CASSYDRANYGYTF	TGCGCCAGCAGCTACGACAGGGCCAACTATGGCTACACCTTC
few	TRBV5-6	TRBD1	TRBJ2-7	CASSVGPGQGAYEQYF	TGTGCCAGCAGCGTGGGGCCGGGACAGGGGGCCTACGAGCAGTACTTC
.	TRBV19	.	TRBJ1-2	CASSRRDSNYGYTF	TGTGCCAGTAGTCGCCGGGACTCTAACTATGGCTACACCTTC
once	TRBV27	.	TRBJ2-7	CASSLSLVASEQYF	TGTGCCAGCAGTTTATCTTTGGTTGCCAGCGAGCAGTACTTC
.	TRBV7-9	TRBD2	TRBJ2-7	CASSRSGGSSYEQYF	TGTGCCAGCAGCCGAAGCGGGGGGAGCTCCTACGAGCAGTACTTC
.	TRBV7-2	TRBD1	TRBJ1-5	CASSLAGDSSNQPQHF	TGTGCCAGCAGCTTAGCGGGGGACAGCAGCAATCAGCCCCAGCATTTT
.	TRBV5-6	.	TRBJ1-6	CASSLGQTNSPLHF	TGTGCCAGCAGCTTGGGACAGACTAATTCACCCCTCCACTTT
.	TRBV7-6	.	TRBJ2-7	CASSSQGFAEQYF	TGTGCCAGCAGCTCACAGGGTTTCGCCGAGCAGTACTTC
.	TRBV27	TRBD1	TRBJ2-7	CASSNLGTAEQYF	TGTGCCAGCAGCAACCTCGGGACAGCCGAGCAGTACTTC
.	TRBV6-5	.	TRBJ1-6	CASTPTQGGNSPLHF	TGTGCCAGCACCCCAACCCAGGGAGGTAATTCACCCCTCCACTTT
.	TRBV2	.	TRBJ1-4	CASSGEAGEKLFF	TGTGCCAGCAGTGGGGAGGCTGGTGAAAAACTGTTTTTT
few	TRBV5-1	.	TRBJ2-3	CASSFFGGGTDTQYF	TGCGCCAGCAGCTTTTTTGGGGGCGGCACAGATACGCAGTATTTT
.	TRBV9	.	TRBJ2-1	CASSVTDYNEQFF	TGTGCCAGCAGCGTTACAGATTACAATGAGCAGTTCTTC
.	TRBV30	.	TRBJ2-6	CASSGVSSGANVLTF	TGTGCCAGTTCAGGGGTGAGCTCTGGGGCCAACGTCCTGACTTTC
.	TRBV18	TRBD1	TRBJ2-7	CASSPPTGVNEQYF	TGTGCCAGCTCACCACCTACAGGGGTTAACGAGCAGTACTTC
.	TRBV10-3	TRBD1	TRBJ1-2	CAISESRDRNYGYTF	TGTGCCATCAGTGAGTCCCGGGACAGGAACTATGGCTACACCTTC
.	TRBV10-1	.	TRBJ1-1	CASSTHLNTEAFF	TGCGCCAGCAGCACCCACTTGAACACTGAAGCTTTCTTT
few	TRBV19	TRBD1	TRBJ2-6	CASRDRFTSGANVLTF	TGTGCCAGTAGGGACAGGTTCACCTCTGGGGCCAACGTCCTGACTTTC
few	TRBV11-1	.	TRBJ1-1	CASSLLAGRNEAFF	TGTGCCAGCAGCTTATTAGCCGGGAGGAATGAAGCTTTCTTT
.	TRBV2	.	TRBJ2-4	CASSGGGDLENIQYF	TGTGCCAGCAGTGGAGGGGGAGATTTAGAAAACATTCAGTACTTC
few	TRBV4-1	TRBD2	TRBJ2-1	CASSPERGPDNEQFF	TGCGCCAGCAGCCCTGAGCGGGGGCCAGACAATGAGCAGTTCTTC
.	TRBV11-2	.	TRBJ1-2	CASSLGLNYGYTF	TGTGCCAGCAGCTTGGGCCTTAACTATGGCTACACCTTC
.	TRBV7-9	.	TRBJ2-4	CASSHPREDIQYF	TGTGCCAGCAGCCACCCCAGGGAGGACATTCAGTACTTC
.	TRBV7-2	.	TRBJ2-1	CASSPGRFEQFF	TGTGCCAGCAGCCCCGGGAGATTCGAGCAGTTCTTC
once	TRBV12-2	.	TRBJ1-2	CASRLLQGGGYTF	TGTGCAAGTCGCTTGCTTCAGGGGGGTGGCTACACCTTC
few	TRBV25-1	TRBD1	TRBJ1-1	CASSWTGRDTEAFF	TGTGCCAGCAGTTGGACAGGTCGGGACACTGAAGCTTTCTTT
few	TRBV6-5	.	TRBJ1-1	CASSYSPLQGSEAFF	TGTGCCAGCAGTTACTCCCCCCTACAGGGATCCGAAGCTTTCTTT